Below, 27 T cell receptor beta chains from the same sample are listed, as sequenced in a study of T cell repertoires in cytomegalovirus infection. MiXCR, applied by TCRdb to the reads, yields one record per CDR3 protein. The sample shows around 450,000 distinct CDR3 sequences, roughly a third of them seen only once. Sample: PBMCs. These receptors came from a human donor in good health (CMV status not recorded). Some clones in this sample may be carry-over from other donors' samples.

The V gene is TRBV2, the J gene TRBJ1-1; TRBD1 matches 7 bases. V lost 2 bases, J lost 1 base, and 4 bases stayed unmatched. Germline CDR1 SNHLY, CDR2 FYNNEI. The CDR3 is made up of 15 amino acids. The CDR3 loop is CASSEYRGGNTEAFF. As DNA, the CDR3 is TGTGCCAGCAGTGAATACAGGGGAGGGAACACTGAAGCTTTCTTT.

This clonotype was observed a few times. The gene calls are TRBV10-3 and TRBJ2-3; 9 bases line up with TRBD2. V shed 3 bases, J shed 3 bases, and the junction held 7 bases outside the gene matches. The CDR3 sequence is 16 residues long. The germline V gene has CDR1 ENHRY and CDR2 SYGVKD. CDR3 in amino acids: CAISDPGAGGTDTQYF. CDR3 sequence (DNA): TGTGCCATCAGTGACCCGGGAGCGGGGGGTACAGATACGCAGTATTTT.

The V and J genes are TRBV20-1 and TRBJ1-2, with TRBD1 matching 7 bases. Germline-derived CDR1 and CDR2 are DFQATT and SNEGSKA (reference sequence). This CDR3 comprises 14 residues. J lost 8 bases, V lost 2 bases, and 11 bases had no gene match. The CDR3 is CSARSTGRNYGYTF. The CDR3 DNA sequence: TGCAGTGCTAGATCGACAGGGAGGAATTACGGCTACACCTTC.

About this clonotype: Just one base apart from a much larger clone, this may be a read error. The gene calls are TRBV6-2 or TRBV6-3 and TRBJ2-2; D is unclear. CDR1 is MNHEY, CDR2 SVGEGT, per germline. The V end lost 11 bases, the J end lost 4 bases, and 17 bases lay between the germline ends. CDR3 length equals 14 residues. CDR3 loop: CAPRKAHPTGELFF. CDR3 nucleotide sequence: TGTGCCCCCCGCAAGGCCCACCCCACCGGGGAGCTGTTTTTT.

The chain uses TRBV12-3 or TRBV12-4 and TRBJ2-7; 9 bases are shared with TRBD1. The V and J ends lost 10 bases and 1 base, in that order; junction bases with no gene match: 5. The length of the CDR3 is 13 residues. CDR3 sequence reads: CATGTGPSYEQYF. The CDR3 DNA is TGTGCCACGGGGACAGGGCCTTCCTACGAGCAGTACTTC.

This clonotype was seen ten or more times. This sequence joins TRBV7-8 and TRBJ1-3; tentatively, D is TRBD1 (5 bases). Germline V CDR1 and CDR2: SGHVS, FQNEAQ. V was shortened by 5 bases and J by 0 bases, with 26 bases between the two germline ends. This CDR3 has 20 residues. CDR3 residues: CASSRYTAAGDRISGNTIYF. The CDR3 DNA reads as TGTGCCAGCAGCCGATATACGGCCGCCGGGGACCGGATCTCTGGAAACACCATATATTTT.

The chain joins TRBV6-6 to TRBJ1-5; 9 nucleotides match TRBD1. The V segment lost 6 bases and the J segment 6 bases; nucleotides outside the gene matches: 3. CDR1 is MNHNY, CDR2 SVGAGI, per germline (reference sequence). The CDR3 has 13 residues. The CDR3 protein is CASSGQGLQPQHF. The DNA of the CDR3 is TGTGCCAGCAGCGGACAGGGGCTTCAGCCCCAGCATTTT.

The V and J genes are TRBV6-5 and TRBJ2-7, with D hard to call. The CDR3 is 13 residues long. The V and J ends lost 6 bases and 1 base respectively, with 10 bases between them. From germline, CDR1 is MNHEY and CDR2 SVGAGI. Here the CDR3 DNA reads TGTGCCAGCAGGCTTCCTGGGTCCTACGAGCAGTACTTC. Amino acid sequence: CASRLPGSYEQYF.

The V and J genes are TRBV6-5 and TRBJ2-3, with a possible D match to TRBD1 (5 bases). CDR3 length equals 16 residues. V lost 11 bases and J 3 bases, leaving 24 bases between the germline ends. The germline V gene encodes CDR1 MNHEY and CDR2 SVGAGI. CDR3 DNA: TGTGCCCTCAGTTACTCGATAGGGTCAGGGACAGATACGCAGTATTTT. This gives the protein CALSYSIGSGTDTQYF.

J is TRBJ2-5 and V is TRBV4-1; 8 bases agree with TRBD2. V shed 4 bases, J shed 5 bases, and the junction held 9 bases outside the gene matches. CDR3 size: 15 residues. Germline V lookup: CDR1 MGHRA, CDR2 YSYEKL. As DNA, the CDR3 is TGCGCCAGCAGCCGAGTTAGCGGGGCACGGGAGACCCAGTACTTC. Its protein is CASSRVSGARETQYF.

This clonotype was counted between two and nine times. This chain links TRBV18 with TRBJ2-5; D unresolved. Germline V gene data show CDR1 as KGHSH and CDR2 as LQKENI. The CDR3 extends over 16 amino acids. With 1 base removed from V and 2 bases from J, the gap between germline ends came to 14 bases. The DNA of the CDR3 is TGTGCCAGCTCACCACGTCCATCAGCAGCACAAGAGACCCAGTACTTC. Protein: CASSPRPSAAQETQYF.

V usage is TRBV24-1 and J usage is TRBJ2-1; 7 positions match TRBD1. The length of the CDR3 is 17 residues. Germline V gene lookup returns CDR1 KGHDR and CDR2 SFDVKD. The V gene end was trimmed by 4 bases and the J gene end by 4 bases; junction bases not matched to a gene: 12. For the CDR3, the DNA is TGTGCCACCAGTGACATACGGACCGGGACAGAATACAATGAGCAGTTCTTC. Protein product: CATSDIRTGTEYNEQFF.

This clonotype has only a few counts. The chain has TRBV7-9 and TRBJ2-5; D may be TRBD2 (7 bases). The germline CDR1 and CDR2 sequences are SEHNR and FQNEAQ (reference sequence). This CDR3 comprises 14 residues. Between the trimmed V and J ends, which lost 5 bases and 5 bases, there was a span of 15 bases. Written as DNA, the CDR3 is TGTGCCAGCAGCCCCCTCGGGGGGCAGGAGACCCAGTACTTC. It encodes CASSPLGGQETQYF.

The table lists this clonotype with a few counts. The chain has TRBV11-2 and TRBJ1-6, with D uncertain. The CDR3 is 14 amino acids. Germline V gene lookup returns CDR1 SGHAT and CDR2 FQNNGV. Trimming cost V 5 bases and J 5 bases, with 10 bases left between them. Written as DNA, the CDR3 is TGTGCCAGCAGCCCCCGAGCGGATAATTCACCCCTCCACTTT. Its translation: CASSPRADNSPLHF.

This clonotype has only a few counts. CDR3 DNA: TGTGCCAGCAGCAGGGGGGCGGAGTACGAGCAGTACTTC. Translated: CASSRGAEYEQYF. This chain uses TRBV6-1 with TRBJ2-7; D possibly corresponds to TRBD1 (7 bases). The germline V gene has CDR1 MNHNS and CDR2 SASEGT. This CDR3 spans 13 amino acids. V lost 6 bases and J lost 4, with 13 bases in between.

V gene TRBV2 combines with J gene TRBJ1-1; D gene uncertain. Germline V gene sequence: CDR1 SNHLY, CDR2 FYNNEI. V lost 3 bases and J lost 2, with 10 bases in between. The CDR3 loop spans 14 amino acids. Here the CDR3 reads CASSEDRGNTEAFF. DNA for the CDR3: TGTGCCAGCAGTGAGGATCGGGGAAACACTGAAGCTTTCTTT. Looking up the rest from reference TRBV2 and TRBJ1-1 gives the full variable domain: EPEVTQTPSHQVTQMGQEVILRCVPISNHLYFYWYRQILGQKVEFLVSFYNNEISEKSEIFDDQFSVERPDGSNFTLKIRSTKLEDSAMYFCASSEDRGNTEAFFGQGTRLTVV.

This clonotype was recorded a few times. This chain uses TRBV6-4 with TRBJ2-7; the match to TRBD1 covers 8 bases. This CDR3 comprises 13 residues. J lost 6 bases, V lost 6 bases, and 7 bases had no gene match. Germline-derived CDR1 and CDR2 are MRHNA and SNTAGT. CDR3 in amino acids: CASRATGGSEQYF. The CDR3 DNA reads as TGTGCCAGCAGGGCTACAGGGGGTAGCGAGCAGTACTTC.

Points on this clonotype: A read error may be the cause here, since a much bigger clone is one base away. The rearrangement uses TRBV7-8 and TRBJ1-2; perhaps TRBD1 as D (5 bases). The CDR3 covers 16 residues. Germline CDR1 and CDR2: SGHVS and FQNEAQ. The CDR3: CASTLGVSRANYGYPF. The CDR3 bases are TGTGCCAGCACCCTAGGGGTCAGCAGAGCTAACTATGGCTACCCCTTC.

Notes on this clonotype: At one end the junction does not follow the germline gene, possibly because of a read error. The genes are TRBV15 and TRBJ1-4, with unresolved D. Per the germline V gene, CDR1 is LNHNV and CDR2 is YYDKDF (reference sequence). This CDR3 contains 13 residues. In DNA form, the CDR3 reads TGTGCCACCGGACCCCTTTCTAATGAAAAACGGTTTTTT. Translated: CATGPLSNEKRFF.

The table lists this clonotype with a few counts. The CDR3 DNA follows: TGTGCCAGCAGTTCCGGGACTAGGGTTTACAATGAGCAGTTCTTC. It translates to CASSSGTRVYNEQFF. The chain employs TRBV27 and TRBJ2-1, with 8 positions matching TRBD2. V was pared by 4 bases and J by 4 bases, with 6 bases of the junction left unmatched. The CDR3 runs to 15 residues. The germline V gene encodes CDR1 MNHEY and CDR2 SMNVEV (reference sequence).

The CDR3 nucleotides read TGTGCCAGTAGTATGACAGGGGAGGGTGATCAGCCCCAGCATTTT. It codes for CASSMTGEGDQPQHF. This chain connects TRBV19 to TRBJ1-5, with 8 nucleotides matching TRBD1. Germline V gene lookup returns CDR1 LNHDA and CDR2 SQIVND (reference sequence). Trimming took 3 bases from V and 5 from J; bases not matched to a gene: 6. CDR3 size: 15 residues.

This clonotype was counted once. A much larger clonotype is one base distant, so this may be a read error. The V gene is TRBV12-3 or TRBV12-4, the J gene TRBJ2-3, with TRBD2 identical over 7 bases. V dropped 6 bases and J dropped 10; count of bases not matched to a gene: 10. The CDR3 contains 13 residues. The CDR3 here is CASSSGLPGSQYF. CDR3 nucleotide sequence: TGTGCCAGCAGCTCGGGACTACCAGGGTCGCAGTATTTT.

The chain carries TRBV6-5 and TRBJ2-3; TRBD1 agrees at 7 bases. This CDR3 has 14 residues. Germline-derived CDR1 and CDR2 are MNHEY and SVGAGI. Trimming at V came to 6 bases and at J to 2 bases, leaving 5 bases not matched to a gene. In nucleotides, the CDR3 is TGTGCCAGCAGGAGGACAGGTACCACAGATACGCAGTATTTT. Encoded protein: CASRRTGTTDTQYF.

Many counts were recorded for this clonotype. CDR3 sequence (DNA): TGTGCCAGCAGCTTATGGGCGGGGGGCCTGACCAAAAACATTCAGTACTTC. This translates into CASSLWAGGLTKNIQYF. This chain joins TRBV7-8 and TRBJ2-4, with 8 bases identical to TRBD2. This CDR3 has 17 amino acids. Germline CDR1 SGHVS, CDR2 FQNEAQ. V lost 2 bases to trimming and J lost 2 bases; unmatched junction nucleotides: 8.

This clonotype was picked up many times. The CDR3 DNA reads TGTGCCAGCAGCTCGGACCCAGGGGTTACTGAAGCTTTCTTT. Amino acid sequence: CASSSDPGVTEAFF. The chain uses TRBV7-8 and TRBJ1-1, with D possibly matching TRBD1 (6 bases). In germline, CDR1 is SGHVS, CDR2 FQNEAQ. V was pared by 4 bases and J by 5 bases, with 14 bases between. This CDR3 comprises 14 residues. Variable domain in full (rest from reference TRBV7-8 and TRBJ1-1): GAGVSQSPRYKVAKRGQDVALRCDPISGHVSLFWYQQALGQGPEFLTYFQNEAQLDKSGLPSDRFFAERPEGSVSTLKIQRTQQEDSAVYLCASSSDPGVTEAFFGQGTRLTVV.

This clonotype has ten or more counts. The chain links TRBV6-5 to TRBJ2-2; tentatively, D is TRBD2 (6 bases). The CDR3 spans 15 residues. Germline V CDR1 and CDR2: MNHEY, SVGAGI. Trimming shortened V by 2 bases and J by 4 bases, and 11 bases separated the two germline ends. The CDR3 protein is CASSYGFGGTGELFF. The CDR3 DNA reads TGTGCCAGCAGTTACGGGTTCGGGGGCACCGGGGAGCTGTTTTTT.

The V and J genes are TRBV20-1 and TRBJ2-7; 11 nucleotides agree with TRBD1. Germline CDR1 is DFQATT and CDR2 is SNEGSKA (reference sequence). CDR3 length: 14 residues. V shed 5 bases and J 3 bases; nucleotides not matched to a gene: 6. The CDR3 spells CSAARDRGNYEQYF. CDR3 coding DNA: TGCAGTGCTGCCCGGGACAGGGGGAACTACGAGCAGTACTTC.